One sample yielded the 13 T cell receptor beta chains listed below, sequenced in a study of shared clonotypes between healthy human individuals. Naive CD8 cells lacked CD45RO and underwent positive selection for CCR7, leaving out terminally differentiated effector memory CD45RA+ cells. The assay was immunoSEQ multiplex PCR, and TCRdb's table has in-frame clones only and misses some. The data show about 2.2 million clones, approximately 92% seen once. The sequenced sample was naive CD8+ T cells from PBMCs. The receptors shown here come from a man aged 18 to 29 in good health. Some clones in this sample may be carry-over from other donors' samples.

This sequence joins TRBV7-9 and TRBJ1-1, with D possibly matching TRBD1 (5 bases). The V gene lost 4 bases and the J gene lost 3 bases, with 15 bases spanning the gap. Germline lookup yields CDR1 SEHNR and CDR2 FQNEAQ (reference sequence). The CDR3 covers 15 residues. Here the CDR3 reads CASSSYTGLDTEAFF. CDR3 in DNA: TGTGCCAGCAGCTCTTATACAGGATTGGACACTGAAGCTTTCTTT.

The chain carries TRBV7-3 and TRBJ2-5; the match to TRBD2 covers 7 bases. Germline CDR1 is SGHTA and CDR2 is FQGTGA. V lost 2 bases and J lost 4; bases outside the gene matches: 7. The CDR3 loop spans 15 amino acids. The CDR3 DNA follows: TGTGCCAGCAGCTTACTCGCCGGGAGGAGAGAGACCCAGTACTTC. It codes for CASSLLAGRRETQYF.

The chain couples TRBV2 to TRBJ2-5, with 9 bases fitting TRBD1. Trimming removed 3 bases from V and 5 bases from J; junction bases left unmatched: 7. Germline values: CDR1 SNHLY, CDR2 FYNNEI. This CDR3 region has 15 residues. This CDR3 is CASSETGGWTETQYF. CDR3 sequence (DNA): TGTGCCAGCAGTGAGACAGGGGGATGGACGGAGACCCAGTACTTC.

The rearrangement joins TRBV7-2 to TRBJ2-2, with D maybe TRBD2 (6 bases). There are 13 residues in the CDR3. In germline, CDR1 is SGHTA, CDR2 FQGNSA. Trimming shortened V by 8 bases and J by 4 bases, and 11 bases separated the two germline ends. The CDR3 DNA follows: TGTGCCAGCCGCGGGGTGGGCACCGGGGAGCTGTTTTTT. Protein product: CASRGVGTGELFF.

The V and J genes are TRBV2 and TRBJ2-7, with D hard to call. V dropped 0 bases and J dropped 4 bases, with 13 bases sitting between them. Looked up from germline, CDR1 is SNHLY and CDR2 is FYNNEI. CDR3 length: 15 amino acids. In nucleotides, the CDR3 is TGTGCCAGCAGTGAAGCAGGACGGATGACGTACGAGCAGTACTTC. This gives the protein CASSEAGRMTYEQYF.

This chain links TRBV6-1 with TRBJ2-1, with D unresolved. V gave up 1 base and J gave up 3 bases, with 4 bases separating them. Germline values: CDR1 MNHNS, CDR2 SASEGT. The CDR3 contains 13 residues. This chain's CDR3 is CASSEGDYNEQFF. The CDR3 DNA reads TGTGCCAGCAGTGAAGGGGACTACAATGAGCAGTTCTTC.

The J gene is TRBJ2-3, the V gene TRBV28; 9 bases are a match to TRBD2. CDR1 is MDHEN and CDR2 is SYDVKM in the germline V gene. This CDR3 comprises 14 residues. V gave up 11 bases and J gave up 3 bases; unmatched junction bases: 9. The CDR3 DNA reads TGTGCCGTACAGAGCGGGAGGTCGACAGATACGCAGTATTTT. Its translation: CAVQSGRSTDTQYF.

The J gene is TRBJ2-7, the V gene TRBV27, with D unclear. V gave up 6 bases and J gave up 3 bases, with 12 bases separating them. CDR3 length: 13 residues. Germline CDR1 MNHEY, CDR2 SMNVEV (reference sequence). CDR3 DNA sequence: TGTGCCAGCAGCTTGGAACTGAACTACGAGCAGTACTTC. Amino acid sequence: CASSLELNYEQYF.

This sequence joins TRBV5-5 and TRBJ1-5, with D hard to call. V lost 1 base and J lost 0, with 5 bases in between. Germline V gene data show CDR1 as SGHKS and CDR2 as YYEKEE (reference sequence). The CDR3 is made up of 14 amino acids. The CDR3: CASSLMDSNQPQHF. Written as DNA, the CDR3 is TGTGCCAGCAGCTTGATGGATAGCAATCAGCCCCAGCATTTT.

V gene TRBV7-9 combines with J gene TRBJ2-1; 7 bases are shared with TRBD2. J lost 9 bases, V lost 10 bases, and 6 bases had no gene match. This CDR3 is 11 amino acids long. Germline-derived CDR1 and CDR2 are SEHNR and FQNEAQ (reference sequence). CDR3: CAILAGAEQFF. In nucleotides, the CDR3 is TGTGCCATCTTGGCGGGAGCTGAGCAGTTCTTC.

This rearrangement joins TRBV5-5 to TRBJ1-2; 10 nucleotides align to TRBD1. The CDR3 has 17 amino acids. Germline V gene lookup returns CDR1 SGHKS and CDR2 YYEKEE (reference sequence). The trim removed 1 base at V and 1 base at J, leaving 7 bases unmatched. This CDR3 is CASSLFDRGLVNYGYTF. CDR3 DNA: TGTGCCAGCAGCTTGTTTGACAGGGGGCTTGTTAACTATGGCTACACCTTC.

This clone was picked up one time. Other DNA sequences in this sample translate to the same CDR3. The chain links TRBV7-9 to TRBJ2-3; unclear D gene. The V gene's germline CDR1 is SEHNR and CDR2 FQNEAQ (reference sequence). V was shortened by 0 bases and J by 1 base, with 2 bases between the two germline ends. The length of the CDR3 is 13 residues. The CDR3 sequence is CASSLARTDTQYF. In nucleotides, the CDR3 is TGTGCCAGCAGCTTAGCCCGCACAGATACGCAGTATTTT.

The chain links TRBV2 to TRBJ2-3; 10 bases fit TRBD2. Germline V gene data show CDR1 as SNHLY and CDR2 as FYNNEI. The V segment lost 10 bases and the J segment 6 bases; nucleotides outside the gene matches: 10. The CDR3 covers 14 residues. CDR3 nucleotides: TGTGCCACCGTAAGCGGGAGGGCCGGGGATACGCAGTATTTT. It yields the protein CATVSGRAGDTQYF.